This T cell receptor beta chain was sequenced in a study of early T cells in non-severe SARS-CoV-2 infection. Study-wide context: Sequencing targeted bulk RNA from unsorted whole blood, leaving chains unpaired. Whole-study findings and limits: VDJdb matching skewed toward anti-spike CD8 responses, missing private and CD4 specificities.

Individually, cDNA molecules had unique molecular identifiers attached to them. In TCRdb, the 5' RACE reads were re-called with MiXCR into one record per CDR3 protein. The data contain more than 45,000 distinct CDR3 sequences, roughly an eighth of them singletons. A few counts support this clonotype. Its antigen is undetermined. The junction had 5 bases not matched to a gene; V was cut back by 1 base and J by 1 base. The germline gives CDR1 MGHRA, CDR2 YSYEKL. The CDR3 spans 16 residues. What was sequenced was whole blood. This clonotype was sampled from an adult who was a healthcare worker with PCR-confirmed SARS-CoV-2 infection or an uninfected control (not recorded which). The genes are TRBV4-1 and TRBJ1-2, with 8 bases that match TRBD1. Here the CDR3 reads CASSQVGTGFNYGYTF. The CDR3 region has the DNA TGCGCCAGCAGCCAAGTGGGGACAGGTTTTAACTATGGCTACACCTTC.